Listed below are T cell receptor beta chains from one sample, sequenced in a study of control samples from healthy donors and cancer patients. Sequencing used immunoSEQ multiplex PCR; TCRdb keeps in-frame clones, though not all of them. The sample lists about 150,000 clones; 75% to 90% were seen once. Material for sequencing was blood. Source of these receptors: a man aged 25-40 years in good health. Both conserved end residues are part of each CDR3. A D gene is named only where the DNA matches it firmly. Clone size is given for some rows only: seen once, a few or many times, or a class if the clone is expanded.

cdr3_aa cdr3_nt j_call d_call clone_size v_call
CASSLNPGQGHTDTQYF TGTGCCAGCAGCTTAAACCCGGGACAGGGACACACAGATACGCAGTATTTT TRBJ2-3 TRBD1 . TRBV7-3
CASSLRGLRTEAFF TGTGCCAGCAGCTTACGGGGGCTTCGCACTGAAGCTTTCTTT TRBJ1-1 . . TRBV13
CASSKAGVGGNTIYF TGTGCCAGCAGCAAAGCAGGGGTGGGAGGAAACACCATATATTTT TRBJ1-3 . . TRBV7-3
CASTPGRLAGASYEQYF TGTGCCAGTACCCCGGGGAGACTAGCGGGGGCTTCCTACGAGCAGTACTTC TRBJ2-7 TRBD2 . TRBV19
CASSYGQGIDYGYTF TGTGCCAGCAGTTACGGACAGGGCATAGACTATGGCTACACCTTC TRBJ1-2 TRBD1 . TRBV6-5
CASSLIGRGRTSTDTQYF TGTGCCAGCAGCTTAATCGGCAGGGGAAGAACTAGCACAGATACGCAGTATTTT TRBJ2-3 . . TRBV7-2
CASNLAGVNEQFF TGTGCCAGCAACCTAGCGGGGGTCAATGAGCAGTTCTTC TRBJ2-1 TRBD2 . TRBV7-2
CASSLSYVDEQFF TGTGCCAGCAGCTTATCGTATGTGGATGAGCAGTTCTTC TRBJ2-1 . few TRBV11-3
CASSPPGQNTEAFF TGTGCCAGCTCACCACCAGGACAGAACACTGAAGCTTTCTTT TRBJ1-1 . . TRBV18
CASFQYEQYF TGTGCCAGCTTCCAATACGAGCAGTACTTC TRBJ2-7 . . TRBV27
CASSVGTGGNYGYTF TGTGCCAGCAGCGTCGGGACAGGCGGTAACTATGGCTACACCTTC TRBJ1-2 TRBD1 . TRBV5-4
CASSHRANSYNEQFF TGTGCCAGCAGTCACCGGGCAAACTCCTACAATGAGCAGTTCTTC TRBJ2-1 . . TRBV2
CASSPDARSGNTIYF TGTGCCAGCAGCCCGGACGCTCGCTCTGGAAACACCATATATTTT TRBJ1-3 . . TRBV7-3
CASSSGLAGVVGELFF TGTGCCAGCAGCTCGGGACTAGCGGGAGTTGTCGGGGAGCTGTTTTTT TRBJ2-2 TRBD2 . TRBV7-3
CASSLESGDQPQHF TGTGCCAGCAGCTTGGAGTCAGGGGATCAGCCCCAGCATTTT TRBJ1-5 . . TRBV5-8
CASSPKISSYEQYF TGTGCCAGCAGCCCTAAGATAAGCTCCTACGAGCAGTACTTC TRBJ2-7 . . TRBV5-6
CASSGGYSYNSPLHF TGTGCCAGCAGTGGAGGGTACTCCTATAATTCACCCCTCCACTTT TRBJ1-6 . . TRBV25-1
CASSFFPGTDLTIQYF TGCGCCAGCAGCTTCTTTCCTGGGACAGACTTAACCATTCAGTACTTC TRBJ2-4 TRBD1 . TRBV5-1
CSASSSNQPQHF TGCAGTGCTAGTAGTAGCAATCAGCCCCAGCATTTT TRBJ1-5 . . TRBV20-1
CASSMGQGFRLYF TGTGCCAGTAGTATGGGACAGGGATTCCGTCTGTACTTC TRBJ2-7 TRBD1 . TRBV19
CSASMGQSNQPQHF TGCAGTGCTAGTATGGGGCAGAGCAATCAGCCCCAGCATTTT TRBJ1-5 . . TRBV20-1
CATAGQENSPLHF TGTGCCACCGCGGGACAGGAGAATTCACCCCTCCACTTT TRBJ1-6 TRBD1 . TRBV10-3
CASPTLGQETQYF TGTGCCAGTCCGACGTTAGGACAAGAGACCCAGTACTTC TRBJ2-5 . . TRBV12-3/TRBV12-4
CSVTAVAGVRFF TGCAGCGTTACGGCGGTAGCGGGAGTACGGTTCTTC TRBJ2-1 TRBD2 . TRBV29-1
CASSSGTSGITFAYEQYF TGTGCCAGCAGTTCGGGGACTAGCGGGATAACGTTTGCCTACGAGCAGTACTTC TRBJ2-7 TRBD2 few TRBV6-2/TRBV6-3
CASSPGGRSGTQYF TGTGCCAGCAGTCCGGGGGGGCGCTCGGGGACCCAGTACTTC TRBJ2-5 TRBD2 . TRBV27
CASSQDTGVAGGPSEQFF TGCGCCAGCAGCCAAGATACCGGTGTAGCGGGGGGGCCTTCTGAGCAGTTCTTC TRBJ2-1 TRBD2 few TRBV4-3
CATSDSTRYNEQFF TGTGCCACCAGTGATTCCACCAGGTACAATGAGCAGTTCTTC TRBJ2-1 . . TRBV24-1
CSARDNHEQYF TGCAGTGCTAGGGACAACCACGAGCAGTACTTC TRBJ2-7 . . TRBV20-1
CASSSYRGDYGYTF TGTGCCAGCAGTTCCTACAGGGGGGACTATGGCTACACCTTC TRBJ1-2 TRBD1 once TRBV2
CASRTGSYQETQYF TGTGCCAGCAGGACGGGGTCGTACCAAGAGACCCAGTACTTC TRBJ2-5 . . TRBV3-1/TRBV3-2
CASSLAGGLRAHLYEQYF TGTGCCAGCAGCCTAGCGGGAGGGCTCCGAGCCCATCTTTACGAGCAGTACTTC TRBJ2-7 TRBD2 . TRBV11-1
CASSLRPGPETQYF TGTGCCAGCAGCTTACGTCCAGGGCCGGAGACCCAGTACTTC TRBJ2-5 . few TRBV7-2
CASSLETSGRGEQFF TGTGCCAGCAGCTTGGAGACTAGCGGGAGAGGTGAGCAGTTCTTC TRBJ2-1 TRBD2 . TRBV7-8
CASSLGTGTGNTIYF TGTGCCAGCAGCTTAGGGACAGGGACCGGAAACACCATATATTTT TRBJ1-3 TRBD1 . TRBV5-4
CASRERGGASTFSSYNEQFF TGTGCCAGTAGAGAACGAGGTGGGGCCTCAACCTTTAGCTCCTACAATGAGCAGTTCTTC TRBJ2-1 . . TRBV19
CASSSPTTGKQSLHF TGTGCCAGCAGTTCCCCCACGACAGGCAAGCAATCCCTCCACTTT TRBJ1-6 . . TRBV6-2/TRBV6-3
CASSLSPQTSGRGNIQYF TGTGCCAGCAGCTTATCCCCCCAGACTAGCGGGAGGGGAAACATTCAGTACTTC TRBJ2-4 TRBD2 . TRBV7-2
CAWSLDNRSYEQYF TGTGCCTGGAGTTTAGACAACCGCTCCTACGAGCAGTACTTC TRBJ2-7 . . TRBV30
CASSPGGDMGSPLHF TGTGCCAGCAGCCCCGGTGGCGACATGGGTTCACCCCTCCACTTT TRBJ1-6 . . TRBV9
CASRTGAEAFF TGCGCCAGCAGGACGGGCGCTGAAGCTTTCTTT TRBJ1-1 . . TRBV5-1
CASMRTVNTGELFF TGTGCCAGTATGCGGACAGTTAACACCGGGGAGCTGTTTTTT TRBJ2-2 . . TRBV19
CASTTHRDRGLLNTEAFF TGTGCCAGCACTACACACCGGGACAGGGGGCTTTTGAACACTGAAGCTTTCTTT TRBJ1-1 TRBD1 . TRBV5-5
CASSSQGAGQTDTQYF TGTGCCAGCAGCTCCCAGGGGGCGGGGCAAACAGATACGCAGTATTTT TRBJ2-3 TRBD1 few TRBV7-2
CASSPLTGGRQPQHF TGTGCCAGCAGCCCACTGACAGGGGGCCGGCAGCCCCAGCATTTT TRBJ1-5 TRBD1 . TRBV4-2
CASRLTGSSGNTIYF TGTGCCAGCAGACTGACAGGGAGCTCTGGAAACACCATATATTTT TRBJ1-3 TRBD1 . TRBV11-1
CASRWDGLSYEQYF TGCGCCAGCAGATGGGACGGTCTCTCCTACGAGCAGTACTTC TRBJ2-7 . . TRBV5-1
CASSLGPASNYGYTF TGTGCCAGCAGCTTGGGTCCGGCAAGCAACTATGGCTACACCTTC TRBJ1-2 . . TRBV5-5